The 2 T cell receptor beta chains below were found in one sample sequenced in a study of CDR3 diversity in severe acne. MiXCR was run by TCRdb on the PCR reads, yielding one entry per CDR3 protein. In the table there are more than 85,000 distinct CDR3 sequences, around 53% of which are singletons. The sample consisted of blood. Source of these receptors: a male donor with acne.

This chain links TRBV29-1 with TRBJ1-2; D is possibly TRBD1 (6 bases). CDR3 length: 14 amino acids. Between the trimmed V and J ends, which lost 1 base and 4 bases, there was a span of 13 bases. Looked up from germline, CDR1 is SQVTM and CDR2 is ANQGSEA. The CDR3 protein is CSVEVQGSGYGYTF. CDR3 bases: TGCAGCGTTGAAGTCCAGGGGTCAGGCTATGGCTACACCTTC.

Turning to this clonotype: The missing conserved phenylalanine or tryptophan at the end of this CDR3 makes a read error likely. This chain connects TRBV15 to TRBJ2-2; 9 bases line up with TRBD1. The germline V gene encodes CDR1 LNHNV and CDR2 YYDKDF (reference sequence). The CDR3 covers 14 residues. V lost 6 bases to trimming and J lost 3 bases; unmatched junction nucleotides: 2. CDR3 loop: CATSRQGDTGELFI. The CDR3 DNA is TGTGCCACCAGTCGACAGGGGGACACCGGGGAGCTGTTTATT.